Listed here are 19 T cell receptor beta chains from one sample, sequenced in a study of Tregs in tolerant kidney transplant recipients. Profiling relied on immunoSEQ multiplex PCR, and the TCRdb table lists in-frame clones only, not all of them. The sample yields approximately 60,000 clones, under 98% seen once. The starting material was Tregs from blood, obtained before the transplant. The origin of the receptors is a human donor who received a combined kidney and bone marrow transplant.

V gene TRBV2 combines with J gene TRBJ2-5; 8 bases line up with TRBD2. The V gene's germline CDR1 is SNHLY and CDR2 FYNNEI. The length of the CDR3 is 15 residues. V lost 3 bases and J lost 5; bases outside the gene matches: 8. The CDR3 here is CASSDGAGGGETQYF. CDR3 DNA sequence: TGTGCCAGCAGTGACGGCGCGGGGGGCGGGGAGACCCAGTACTTC.

The V and J genes are TRBV7-2 and TRBJ2-7; D is unresolved. Germline values: CDR1 SGHTA, CDR2 FQGNSA. V was pared by 5 bases and J by 4 bases, with 15 bases between. The CDR3 covers 14 residues. The CDR3 DNA sequence: TGTGCCAGCAGCCGCGCCGTGAAGGAGTACGAGCAGTACTTC. Translated, it gives CASSRAVKEYEQYF.

This rearrangement joins TRBV10-3 to TRBJ1-1; TRBD1 is a possible D gene (5 bases). The germline V gene has CDR1 ENHRY and CDR2 SYGVKD. V was clipped by 10 bases and J by 4 bases, with 10 bases between them. This CDR3 region has 11 residues. Here the CDR3 reads CATRGGTEAFF. The CDR3 region has the DNA TGTGCCACCCGGGGGGGCACTGAAGCTTTCTTT.

V and J are TRBV2 and TRBJ2-3; 8 bases match TRBD1. The CDR3 runs to 15 residues. The V and J ends lost 4 bases and 6 bases, in that order; junction bases with no gene match: 9. The germline V gene has CDR1 SNHLY and CDR2 FYNNEI. The DNA of the CDR3 is TGTGCCAGCAGTGGGGACAGGCCCCCCCCGGATACGCAGTATTTT. Translated, it gives CASSGDRPPPDTQYF.

The genes are TRBV18 and TRBJ2-1; TRBD2 matches 10 bases. CDR3 size: 16 residues. J gave up 9 bases and V 2 bases, and 10 bases lay outside the gene matches. The germline gives CDR1 KGHSH, CDR2 LQKENI. The CDR3 nucleotides read TGTGCCAGCTCACCATCCAGCGGGAGGGCCCCGGGTGAGCAGTTCTTC. Translation gives CASSPSSGRAPGEQFF. The complete variable domain, with remaining parts taken from reference TRBV18 and TRBJ2-1, reads NAGVMQNPRHLVRRRGQEARLRCSPMKGHSHVYWYRQLPEEGLKFMVYLQKENIIDESGMPKERFSAEFPKEGPSILRIQQVVRGDSAAYFCASSPSSGRAPGEQFFGPGTRLTVL.

This sequence joins TRBV7-2 and TRBJ2-1; possibly TRBD2 for D (7 bases). Germline V CDR1 and CDR2: SGHTA, FQGNSA. There are 13 residues in the CDR3. Trimming cost V 7 bases and J 10 bases, with 17 bases left between them. This chain's CDR3 is CASKRGAFVEQFF. The CDR3 DNA sequence: TGTGCCAGCAAACGGGGGGCGTTTGTCGAGCAGTTCTTC.

This clone was seen a handful of times. This chain connects TRBV6-1 to TRBJ2-7, with 11 positions matching TRBD2. With V trimmed by 8 bases and J by 3 bases, 3 bases remained unmatched. CDR1 MNHNS and CDR2 SASEGT come from the germline V gene. The CDR3 is 13 amino acids. The CDR3 spells CASSSGGSYEQYF. CDR3 DNA: TGTGCCAGCTCTAGCGGGGGGAGCTACGAGCAGTACTTC.

This chain connects TRBV6-5 to TRBJ1-1, with a tentative D call TRBD1 (6 bases). The V end was cut by 9 bases, the J end by 0 bases, with 11 bases between. Germline V gene sequence: CDR1 MNHEY, CDR2 SVGAGI. This CDR3 has 13 amino acids. The CDR3 region is CASRDRLNTEAFF. CDR3 sequence (DNA): TGTGCCAGTAGAGACAGGTTGAACACTGAAGCTTTCTTT.

The rearrangement uses TRBV5-1 and TRBJ1-1, with TRBD1 matching 7 bases. The V gene's germline CDR1 is SGHRS and CDR2 YFSETQ. Trimming removed 3 bases from V and 0 bases from J; junction bases left unmatched: 11. The CDR3 extends over 17 amino acids. Written as DNA, the CDR3 is TGCGCCAGCAGCTGGGCCAGGGGGACACTTATGAACACTGAAGCTTTCTTT. Translating gives CASSWARGTLMNTEAFF.

V gene TRBV30 combines with J gene TRBJ1-2; possibly TRBD1 for D (6 bases). The V gene lost 2 bases and the J gene lost 7 bases, with 14 bases spanning the gap. This CDR3 region has 13 residues. From germline, CDR1 is GTSNPN and CDR2 SVGIG (reference sequence). CDR3 DNA sequence: TGTGCCTGGAGTTTTGGGGGCGCGGCTGGCTACACCTTC. Protein product: CAWSFGGAAGYTF.

This clone has more than one count but fewer than ten. J is TRBJ1-5 and V is TRBV4-2, with no clear D. V lost 1 base, J lost 6 bases, and 4 bases lay in between. The CDR3 is 12 amino acids. Germline values: CDR1 LGHNA, CDR2 YNFKEQ. CDR3 nucleotides: TGTGCCAGCAGCCAAGCGGGTCAGCCCCAGCATTTT. It specifies CASSQAGQPQHF.

This sequence joins TRBV9 and TRBJ2-5; TRBD2 agrees at 8 bases. The junction had 6 bases not matched to a gene; V was cut back by 0 bases and J by 2 bases. Germline CDR1 is SGDLS and CDR2 is YYNGEE. CDR3 length: 16 residues. In DNA, the CDR3 is TGTGCCAGCAGCGTAGCAGCTTTAGCGGGGCAAGAGACCCAGTACTTC. This translates into CASSVAALAGQETQYF. The full variable domain, rest sourced from reference TRBV9 and TRBJ2-5, is DSGVTQTPKHLITATGQRVTLRCSPRSGDLSVYWYQQSLDQGLQFLIQYYNGEERAKGNILERFSAQQFPDLHSELNLSSLELGDSALYFCASSVAALAGQETQYFGPGTRLLVL.

The V and J genes are TRBV11-3 and TRBJ2-6; D not resolved. CDR1 and CDR2 (germline): SGHNT, YENEEA. The V and J ends lost 3 bases and 0 bases respectively, with 6 bases between them. The CDR3 totals 15 residues. The CDR3 DNA is TGTGCCAGCAGCTTCGGTGTCTCTGGGGCCAACGTCCTGACTTTC. It translates to CASSFGVSGANVLTF.

The J gene is TRBJ1-4, the V gene TRBV6-4; no firm D call. Germline-derived CDR1 and CDR2 are MRHNA and SNTAGT. Between the trimmed V and J ends, which lost 6 bases and 7 bases, there was a span of 12 bases. The CDR3 is made up of 13 amino acids. CDR3 bases: TGTGCCAGCAGCACCAACTACGGTGAAAAACTGTTTTTT. Translating gives CASSTNYGEKLFF.

This sequence joins TRBV10-3 and TRBJ2-1, with TRBD2 matching over 13 bases. This CDR3 spans 15 amino acids. The germline gives CDR1 ENHRY, CDR2 SYGVKD. J gave up 7 bases and V 10 bases, and 10 bases lay outside the gene matches. The CDR3 region has the DNA TGTGCCACGACGGGAGCACTAGCGGGAGGGAATGAGCAGTTCTTC. Translating gives CATTGALAGGNEQFF.

The CDR3 DNA reads as TGCGCCAGCAGCCAAGAGATAACTAGCGGGAGGGGTCAAGAGACCCAGTACTTC. Translated: CASSQEITSGRGQETQYF. This chain joins TRBV4-3 and TRBJ2-5; 13 bases match TRBD2. This CDR3 region has 18 residues. Trimming cost V 0 bases and J 2 bases; bases outside gene matches: 6. Germline V gene lookup returns CDR1 LGHNA and CDR2 YSLEER.

The chain employs TRBV5-4 and TRBJ1-1; 7 bases are shared with TRBD1. Germline V gene lookup returns CDR1 SGHNT and CDR2 YYREEE (reference sequence). Losses at the gene ends were 4 bases for V and 2 bases for J; bases not matched to a gene: 5. This CDR3 has 14 residues. CDR3: CASSPGTANTEAFF. CDR3 nucleotide sequence: TGTGCCAGCAGCCCAGGGACAGCTAACACTGAAGCTTTCTTT. Supplemented by reference TRBV5-4 and TRBJ1-1, the full variable domain reads ETGVTQSPTHLIKTRGQQVTLRCSSQSGHNTVSWYQQALGQGPQFIFQYYREEENGRGNFPPRFSGLQFPNYSSELNVNALELDDSALYLCASSPGTANTEAFFGQGTRLTVV.

The chain combines TRBV28 with TRBJ2-7, with 12 positions matching TRBD2. CDR1 is MDHEN and CDR2 is SYDVKM in the germline V gene. The CDR3 is made up of 11 amino acids. V lost 10 bases and J lost 11; bases outside the gene matches: 6. The CDR3 nucleotides are TGTGCCACCTGGACTAGCGGGAAAAAGTACTTC. It encodes CATWTSGKKYF.

This clone was found once. This chain joins TRBV10-3 and TRBJ2-7; the D is unclear. V was pared by 0 bases and J by 5 bases, with 11 bases between. The CDR3 spans 14 residues. CDR1 is ENHRY and CDR2 is SYGVKD in the germline V gene. In DNA, the CDR3 is TGTGCCATCAGTGAGTCGAGGAGCCTCCACGAGCAGTACTTC. Residues: CAISESRSLHEQYF.